Listed here are 25 T cell receptor beta chains from one sample, sequenced in a study of CD8 T cells in ankylosing spondylitis. TCRdb recomputed calls from the 5' RACE reads with MiXCR, one row per CDR3 protein. Seen here are around 300,000 distinct CDR3 sequences, around a tenth observed once, and the top ten hold roughly 9%. Sequencing was performed on blood, either unsorted or a sorted T cell fraction (not recorded which). The receptors stem from a female donor with ankylosing spondylitis or in good health (not recorded which).

Worth noting for this clonotype: A much larger clone differs from this one at a single base, so this may be a read error. V gene TRBV29-1 combines with J gene TRBJ2-7; D assignment may be TRBD1 or TRBD2 (5 bases each). The CDR3 spans 14 residues. Trimming removed 7 bases from V and 4 bases from J, with 20 bases in between. Germline V lookup: CDR1 SQVTM, CDR2 ANQGSEA. CDR3 sequence reads: CSAAGGGGAYEQYF. The CDR3 DNA reads as TGCAGCGCAGCTGGTGGGGGTGGGGCTTACGAGCAGTACTTC.

The CDR3 DNA is TGTGCCAGCTCAACGACAGGGTATAATGGCTACACCTTC. Translated: CASSTTGYNGYTF. This chain links TRBV18 with TRBJ1-2; TRBD1 matches 7 bases. The V and J ends lost 5 bases and 6 bases, in that order; junction bases with no gene match: 6. The V gene's germline CDR1 is KGHSH and CDR2 LQKENI. This CDR3 region has 13 residues. Based on the CDR3 plus reference TRBV18 and TRBJ1-2, the full variable domain is NAGVMQNPRHLVRRRGQEARLRCSPMKGHSHVYWYRQLPEEGLKFMVYLQKENIIDESGMPKERFSAEFPKEGPSILRIQQVVRGDSAAYFCASSTTGYNGYTFGSGTRLTVV.

Concerning this clonotype: This may be a read error, as it is one base from a much larger clone. The V call is TRBV15, the J call TRBJ2-2; D possibly corresponds to TRBD2 (5 bases). Per germline, CDR1 LNHNV and CDR2 YYDKDF (reference sequence). This CDR3 has 13 residues. CDR3 in amino acids: CAASRGGSGELFF. The CDR3 nucleotides read TGTGCCGCCAGCAGAGGAGGTTCCGGGGAGCTGTTTTTT.

The table lists this clonotype with many counts. The V and J genes are TRBV5-1 and TRBJ2-3; 7 bases map to TRBD2. The germline CDR1 and CDR2 sequences are SGHRS and YFSETQ. The ends lost 0 bases at V and 5 bases at J; junction bases unmatched: 12. CDR3 length equals 17 residues. The CDR3 region is CASSLEGTSGIVDTQYF. In DNA, the CDR3 is TGCGCCAGCAGCTTGGAGGGGACCAGCGGGATAGTAGATACGCAGTATTTT.

At least ten counts were recorded for this clonotype. DNA of the CDR3: TGCGCCAGCAGCTTGGTGGGGGAAAGCACAGATACGCAGTATTTT. Residues: CASSLVGESTDTQYF. V and J are TRBV5-1 and TRBJ2-3; tentatively, D is TRBD1 or TRBD2 (5 bases each). Deletions cut 0 bases from V and 0 bases from J, with 8 bases between. CDR3 length: 15 residues. From germline, CDR1 is SGHRS and CDR2 YFSETQ. Full variable domain (outside the CDR3, taken from reference TRBV5-1 and TRBJ2-3): KAGVTQTPRYLIKTRGQQVTLSCSPISGHRSVSWYQQTPGQGLQFLFEYFSETQRNKGNFPGRFSGRQFSNSRSEMNVSTLELGDSALYLCASSLVGESTDTQYFGPGTRLTVL.

For this clonotype: This clone may be a read error of a much larger clone one base away. The chain links TRBV20-1 to TRBJ2-7, with 9 bases that match TRBD2. Germline CDR1 and CDR2: DFQATT and SNEGSKA (reference sequence). The CDR3 has 13 residues. The chain's CDR3 is CSALVSGGYEQHF. The CDR3 DNA sequence: TGCAGTGCTCTTGTTAGCGGGGGCTACGAGCAGCACTTC.

This clonotype was counted at least ten times. The chain couples TRBV7-6 to TRBJ1-5; D gene unclear. V gave up 5 bases and J gave up 1 base, with 12 bases separating them. This CDR3 has 15 residues. Germline V gene lookup returns CDR1 SGHVS and CDR2 FNYEAQ. DNA of the CDR3: TGTGCCAGCAGCCCTGGTCTGGTCAGCAATCAGCCCCAGCATTTT. It specifies CASSPGLVSNQPQHF. Filled out from reference TRBV7-6 and TRBJ1-5, the complete variable domain reads GAGVSQSPRYKVTKRGQDVALRCDPISGHVSLYWYRQALGQGPEFLTYFNYEAQQDKSGLPNDRFSAERPEGSISTLTIQRTEQRDSAMYRCASSPGLVSNQPQHFGDGTRLSIL.

The sample holds a few counts of this clonotype. The gene calls are TRBV6-5 and TRBJ1-6, with D possibly being TRBD1 (5 bases). Per the germline V gene, CDR1 is MNHEY and CDR2 is SVGAGI. This CDR3 is 15 amino acids long. Trimming removed 3 bases at V and 11 bases at J, with 17 bases between. DNA for the CDR3: TGTGCCAGCAGTTATTCTCCGGCAGGGAGGACACCCCTCCACTTT. Its translation is CASSYSPAGRTPLHF.

This clonotype came up many times. The chain recombines TRBV10-3 with TRBJ2-1, with D tentatively TRBD2 (7 bases). The V and J ends lost 6 bases and 0 bases respectively, with 12 bases between them. Germline CDR1 and CDR2: ENHRY and SYGVKD. The CDR3 sequence is 15 residues long. The CDR3 DNA reads TGTGCCATCAGCGAGGGGGGGGCCTCCTACAATGAGCAGTTCTTC. It codes for CAISEGGASYNEQFF.

This clonotype was picked up a small number of times. The gene calls are TRBV27 and TRBJ2-1, with 10 bases fitting TRBD2. V lost 4 bases, J lost 7 bases, and 4 bases stayed unmatched. In germline, CDR1 is MNHEY, CDR2 SMNVEV (reference sequence). This CDR3 region has 14 residues. CDR3 nucleotide sequence: TGTGCCAGCAGTTCTCCGGGACTAGCGAATGAGCAGTTCTTC. This codes for CASSSPGLANEQFF.

This clonotype was seen repeatedly, ten times or more. The V gene is TRBV6-6, the J gene TRBJ2-2; the D gene could be TRBD1 or TRBD2 (5 bases each). Trimming removed 4 bases from V and 9 bases from J, with 12 bases in between. The CDR3 totals 13 residues. Germline CDR1 MNHNY, CDR2 SVGAGI (reference sequence). CDR3 sequence reads: CASSSVRGRELFF. CDR3 DNA: TGTGCCAGCAGTTCGGTCCGGGGCAGGGAGCTGTTTTTT.

This clonotype was found many times. The chain employs TRBV5-1 and TRBJ2-1; 14 positions agree with TRBD2. Germline trimming cut 0 bases from V and 2 bases from J; bases unmatched to any gene: 4. Germline V gene sequence: CDR1 SGHRS, CDR2 YFSETQ. The length of the CDR3 is 18 residues. CDR3 in amino acids: CASSLGLAGGKAYNEQFF. The CDR3 DNA follows: TGCGCCAGCAGCTTGGGACTAGCGGGAGGGAAGGCCTACAATGAGCAGTTCTTC.

This clonotype was recorded many times. The chain combines TRBV5-1 with TRBJ1-2; TRBD1 is a possible D gene (6 bases). Germline lookup yields CDR1 SGHRS and CDR2 YFSETQ. V dropped 3 bases and J dropped 8 bases, with 14 bases sitting between them. The CDR3 extends over 13 amino acids. CDR3 bases: TGCGCCAGCAGCTCTCTCAGGGGAGGAGGCTACACCTTC. It specifies CASSSLRGGGYTF.

This clonotype was counted a few times. The CDR3 is CASSFRASSSYEQYF. The DNA for the CDR3 is TGTGCCAGCAGTTTCCGAGCGTCATCCTCCTACGAGCAGTACTTC. J is TRBJ2-7 and V is TRBV27; D is uncertain. V was shortened by 3 bases and J by 0 bases, with 12 bases between the two germline ends. The V gene's germline CDR1 is MNHEY and CDR2 SMNVEV (reference sequence). The CDR3 runs 15 residues.

This clonotype was found many times. CDR3 nucleotide sequence: TGCGCCAGCAGCTTGATGGGCGGGGAGAGCTCCTACAATGAGCAGTTCTTC. This sequence encodes CASSLMGGESSYNEQFF. V gene TRBV5-1 combines with J gene TRBJ2-1; D is possibly TRBD2 (6 bases). CDR1 is SGHRS and CDR2 is YFSETQ in the germline V gene. The CDR3 has 17 residues. With 1 base removed from V and 0 bases from J, the gap between germline ends came to 14 bases.

This clonotype was seen ten or more times. The gene calls are TRBV20-1 and TRBJ2-5; D is uncertain. Germline V gene data show CDR1 as DFQATT and CDR2 as SNEGSKA (reference sequence). The V end lost 3 bases, the J end lost 4 bases, and 9 bases lay between the germline ends. CDR3 length: 12 residues. CDR3 region: CSASPALETQYF. The DNA for the CDR3 is TGCAGTGCTAGCCCTGCCTTAGAGACCCAGTACTTC.

This clonotype was seen a handful of times. V usage is TRBV11-2 and J usage is TRBJ2-3; 11 bases map to TRBD2. V shed 2 bases and J 4 bases; nucleotides not matched to a gene: 5. The CDR3 loop spans 16 amino acids. Germline values: CDR1 SGHAT, CDR2 FQNNGV. CDR3 region: CASSLFSGRAADTQYF. The CDR3 bases are TGTGCCAGCAGCTTATTTAGCGGGAGGGCCGCAGATACGCAGTATTTT.

Concerning this clonotype itself: An end of the junction differs from the germline gene, which may be a read error. The chain joins TRBV15 to TRBJ1-4; D uncertain. From germline, CDR1 is LNHNV and CDR2 YYDKDF (reference sequence). CDR3 length equals 17 residues. The chain's CDR3 is CVTSRDRLNSYNEKLFF. The CDR3 nucleotides read TGTGTCACCAGCAGAGATCGGCTCAACAGTTATAATGAAAAACTGTTTTTT.

This clonotype came up many times. This chain uses TRBV20-1 with TRBJ1-2, with 9 bases identical to TRBD1. V lost 6 bases and J lost 0; bases outside the gene matches: 5. The CDR3 length is 14 residues. Germline CDR1 is DFQATT and CDR2 is SNEGSKA (reference sequence). The DNA for the CDR3 is TGCAGTGCAATACGACAGGGGGCTAACTATGGCTACACCTTC. It codes for CSAIRQGANYGYTF.

This chain connects TRBV10-2 to TRBJ2-5, with TRBD1 matching 8 bases. CDR1 is WSHSY and CDR2 is SAAADI in the germline V gene. The CDR3 covers 18 residues. Germline trimming cut 3 bases from V and 4 bases from J; bases unmatched to any gene: 16. For the CDR3, the DNA is TGCGCCAGCAGTGACGGCACGTTAGGACAGGGCTGGGGAGAGACCCAGTACTTC. Translating gives CASSDGTLGQGWGETQYF.

This clonotype was detected many times. V usage is TRBV29-1 and J usage is TRBJ2-3; D call uncertain. Germline lookup yields CDR1 SQVTM and CDR2 ANQGSEA. V shed 3 bases and J shed 3 bases, with 13 bases lying between them. The CDR3 length is 14 residues. CDR3 DNA sequence: TGCAGCGTTGACCTACTGGGCGCTACAGATACGCAGTATTTT. This gives the protein CSVDLLGATDTQYF.

This clonotype was seen ten or more times. This chain joins TRBV2 and TRBJ1-5; unclear D gene. The V and J ends lost 3 bases and 3 bases respectively, with 6 bases between them. This CDR3 region has 13 residues. Germline CDR1 and CDR2: SNHLY and FYNNEI. The CDR3 loop reads CASSDRFNQPQHF. In nucleotides, the CDR3 is TGTGCCAGCAGTGACAGGTTCAATCAGCCCCAGCATTTT.

This clonotype was detected ten times or more. J is TRBJ1-2 and V is TRBV27; D is ambiguous. The CDR3 contains 13 residues. Germline V CDR1 and CDR2: MNHEY, SMNVEV (reference sequence). V lost 3 bases, J lost 2 bases, and 7 bases lay in between. The chain's CDR3 is CASSFNSNYGYTF. In DNA, the CDR3 is TGTGCCAGCAGTTTTAACAGCAACTATGGCTACACCTTC.

This clonotype was recorded many times. The chain joins TRBV12-3 or TRBV12-4 to TRBJ1-2; possible D gene TRBD1, 6 bases. Deletions cut 6 bases from V and 6 bases from J, with 11 bases between. The CDR3 totals 12 residues. CDR3 in amino acids: CASRASGDGYTF. The DNA for the CDR3 is TGTGCCAGCAGGGCCTCAGGGGATGGCTACACCTTC.

This clonotype was detected ten times or more. The genes are TRBV12-3 or TRBV12-4 and TRBJ1-1; TRBD1 aligns across 8 bases. This CDR3 is 13 amino acids long. V was pared by 6 bases and J by 5 bases, with 5 bases of the junction left unmatched. CDR3 bases: TGTGCCAGCAGCTTTCAGGGGGCGACTGAAGCTTTCTTT. Its translation is CASSFQGATEAFF.